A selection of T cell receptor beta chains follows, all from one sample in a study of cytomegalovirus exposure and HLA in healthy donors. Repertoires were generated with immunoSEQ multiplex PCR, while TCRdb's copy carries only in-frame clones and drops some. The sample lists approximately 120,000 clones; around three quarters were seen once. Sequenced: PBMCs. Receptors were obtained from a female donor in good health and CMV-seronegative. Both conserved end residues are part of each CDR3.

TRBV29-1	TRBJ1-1	CSVEVGGYEAFF
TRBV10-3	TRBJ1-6	CAISESSGGNSPLHF
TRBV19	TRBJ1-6	CASTTGLNSPLHF
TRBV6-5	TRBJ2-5	CASRRQSQETQYF
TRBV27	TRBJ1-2	CASSTSGLYGYTF
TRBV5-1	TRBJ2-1	CASSESGGAGNEQFF
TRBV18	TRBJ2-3	CASSVPGGLDTQYF
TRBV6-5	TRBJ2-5	CASSYSGGGSQETQYF
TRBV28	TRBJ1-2	CASRPTGGFNYGYTF
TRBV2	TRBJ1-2	CAGGTDRRMGGYTF
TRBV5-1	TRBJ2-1	CASSPLAGGGNEQFF
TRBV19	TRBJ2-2	CASSSTGELFF
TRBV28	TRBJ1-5	CASRRDRVINSNQPQHF
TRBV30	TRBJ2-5	CAWSPQTGQTQYF
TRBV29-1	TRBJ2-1	CSVALAGKNEQFF
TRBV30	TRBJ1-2	CAWSTRAYGYTF
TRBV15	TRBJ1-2	CATSRGGSNYGYTF
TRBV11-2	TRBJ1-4	CASSSGTGGEKLFF
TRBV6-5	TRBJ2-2	CASSSQSGPTGELFF
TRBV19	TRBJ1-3	CASSASGNTIYF
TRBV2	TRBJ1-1	CASSEAVNTEAFF
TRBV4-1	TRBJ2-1	CASSQGRLAGARGEQFF